This TCR beta chain was recovered during a study of control samples from healthy donors and cancer patients. Assay: immunoSEQ multiplex PCR; the TCRdb copy retains only in-frame clones and omits some. The table includes 100,000 or so clones, 80% to 95% detected once. Trimming took 5 bases from V and 0 from J, leaving 14 bases between them. The CDR3 is 16 residues long. Germline V gene sequence: CDR1 MGHRA, CDR2 YSYEKL. The J gene is TRBJ1-5, the V gene TRBV4-1; no reliable D call. The sample comprised blood. The TCR comes from a woman in her twenties or thirties in good health. The CDR3, as DNA: TGCGCCAGCAGCTTATCAGGACCTAATAGCAATCAGCCCCAGCATTTT. Residues: CASSLSGPNSNQPQHF.